This T cell receptor (beta chain) was captured by sequencing in a study of cytomegalovirus exposure and HLA in healthy donors. Study-level information: The platform used for the 120 or so validation repertoires matched that of the 666 first-cohort repertoires, a later analysis reported. Study-wide findings and caveats: A few CMV-associated chains proved CMV antigen-specific in vitro. Many donors shared some public TCRs, even though most TCR sequences were rare. Cytomegalovirus-associated TCR beta chains were listed, numbering roughly 150.

Note on this clone: Its antigen is unknown.

This CDR3 is built from 15 residues. The germline V and J ends were trimmed by 4 bases and 3 bases, with 12 bases remaining between them. CDR1 is SNHLY and CDR2 is FYNNEI in the germline V gene. The protocol was immunoSEQ multiplex PCR, while the TCRdb copy is restricted to in-frame clones and leaves out a portion. The sample lists more than 100,000 clones; about 88% were seen once. Specimen: PBMCs. The sequence was obtained from a man younger than 40 in good health and CMV-seronegative. V and J are TRBV2 and TRBJ1-4; no definite D call. CDR3 nucleotides: TGTGCCAGCAGTGGACGGGGTCTGGCTAATGAAAAACTGTTTTTT. Encoded protein: CASSGRGLANEKLFF.